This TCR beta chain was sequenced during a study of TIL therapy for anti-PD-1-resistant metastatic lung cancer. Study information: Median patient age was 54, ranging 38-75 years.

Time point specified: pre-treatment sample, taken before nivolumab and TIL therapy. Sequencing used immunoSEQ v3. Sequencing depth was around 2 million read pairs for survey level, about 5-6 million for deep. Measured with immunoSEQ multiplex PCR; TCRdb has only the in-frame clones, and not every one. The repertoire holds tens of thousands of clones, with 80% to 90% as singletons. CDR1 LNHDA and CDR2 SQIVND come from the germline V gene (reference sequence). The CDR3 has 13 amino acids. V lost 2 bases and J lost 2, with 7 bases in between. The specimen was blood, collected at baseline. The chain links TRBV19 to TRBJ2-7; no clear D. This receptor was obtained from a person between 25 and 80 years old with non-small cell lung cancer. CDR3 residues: CASSINGPYEQYF. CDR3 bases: TGTGCCAGTAGTATAAACGGGCCCTACGAGCAGTACTTC.